The rows below give T cell receptor beta chains drawn from one sample of a study of T-cell reconstitution after alpha-beta-depleted transplantation in children. TCRdb itself ran the PCR reads through MiXCR, one entry per CDR3 protein. This sample has about 610,000 distinct CDR3 sequences; about 10% occur once, and the top ten carry roughly 3.9%. The sequencing here drew on PBMCs from the stem cell graft donor, taken from the stem cell graft. The receptors stem from a human donor who donated a stem cell graft to a child with acute myeloid leukemia. CDR3s include the opening cysteine and the closing phenylalanine or tryptophan. D genes are given only for firm matches. Size is omitted from some rows. Given values are once, few, many or a class for expanded clones.

d_call,clone_size,v_call,j_call,cdr3_aa,cdr3_nt
.,.,TRBV10-3,TRBJ2-7,CAISPLNVETGQYF,TGTGCCATCAGTCCCCTAAACGTCGAGACAGGGCAGTACTTC
.,few,TRBV24-1,TRBJ1-1,CATSREGNTEAFF,TGTGCCACCAGTCGGGAGGGGAACACTGAAGCTTTCTTT
.,few,TRBV7-2,TRBJ1-3,CASGLGVNSGNTIYF,TGTGCCAGCGGGCTCGGAGTAAACTCTGGAAACACCATATATTTT
TRBD2,.,TRBV20-1,TRBJ2-2,CSAYLAGRDTGELFF,TGCAGTGCTTACTTAGCGGGGAGGGATACCGGGGAGCTGTTTTTT
TRBD1,.,TRBV20-1,TRBJ1-2,CSARPPRDSYGYTF,TGCAGTGCTAGGCCCCCCCGGGACAGCTATGGCTACACCTTC
TRBD2,many,TRBV5-1,TRBJ2-1,CASSYGGSTYNEQFF,TGCGCCAGCAGCTATGGCGGGAGCACCTACAATGAGCAGTTCTTC
TRBD2,few,TRBV4-2,TRBJ2-3,CASSQARGGTSVGGRTDTQYF,TGTGCCAGCAGCCAAGCGAGAGGGGGGACTAGCGTCGGGGGTCGAACAGATACGCAGTATTTT
.,many,TRBV7-8,TRBJ2-7,CASSRTDSYEQYF,TGTGCCAGCAGCCGGACAGACTCCTACGAGCAGTACTTC
.,many,TRBV7-2,TRBJ2-1,CASSLTGYEQFF,TGTGCCAGCAGCTTAACCGGATATGAGCAGTTCTTC
.,few,TRBV21-1,TRBJ1-2,CATQKGYTF,TGTGCCACCCAAAAGGGCTACACCTTC
TRBD1,few,TRBV9,TRBJ1-1,CASSNHRDRGRLDTEAFF,TGTGCCAGCAGCAACCACCGGGACAGGGGGCGCCTGGACACTGAAGCTTTCTTT
.,few,TRBV5-4,TRBJ2-7,CASSPGTQKAYEQYF,TGTGCCAGCAGCCCCGGGACACAAAAGGCCTACGAGCAGTACTTC
TRBD1,few,TRBV9,TRBJ2-5,CASSSFPGQGQETQYF,TGTGCCAGCAGCAGTTTCCCGGGACAGGGCCAAGAGACCCAGTACTTC
.,many,TRBV7-2,TRBJ2-7,CASSLSSSSYEQYF,TGTGCCAGCAGCTTAAGTTCCAGCTCCTACGAGCAGTACTTC
.,few,TRBV3-1,TRBJ2-7,CASSQAPDSAYEQYF,TGTGCCAGCAGCCAAGCACCGGACAGCGCCTACGAGCAGTACTTC
TRBD2,.,TRBV20-1,TRBJ2-1,CCARQLAGGYNEQFF,TGCTGTGCTAGACAACTAGCGGGGGGATACAATGAGCAGTTCTTC
.,many,TRBV29-1,TRBJ2-1,CSVETPERYNEQFF,TGCAGCGTTGAAACTCCCGAAAGATACAATGAGCAGTTCTTC
TRBD2,many,TRBV7-3,TRBJ2-2,CASSFGLAGGTGELFF,TGTGCCAGCAGCTTTGGTCTAGCGGGAGGGACCGGGGAGCTGTTTTTT
.,few,TRBV15,TRBJ1-2,CATSRVNYGYTF,TGTGCCACCTCCCGGGTTAACTATGGCTACACCTTC
.,few,TRBV10-3,TRBJ2-7,CAITDRARGSGIGEQYF,TGTGCCATCACTGACAGGGCCCGGGGTAGCGGGATAGGGGAGCAGTACTTC
TRBD1,.,TRBV5-1,TRBJ2-5,CASSNDREETQYF,TGCGCCAGCAGCAACGACAGGGAAGAGACCCAGTACTTC
TRBD1,.,TRBV28,TRBJ2-7,CASRQGTGRVEGQYF,TGTGCCAGCAGGCAAGGGACAGGGAGGGTCGAGGGGCAGTACTTC
TRBD1,few,TRBV12-3/TRBV12-4,TRBJ1-3,CASSSTGGFGNTIYF,TGTGCCAGCAGTTCAACAGGGGGTTTCGGAAACACCATATATTTT
.,few,TRBV29-1,TRBJ2-7,CSVEGLDYEQYF,TGCAGCGTTGAAGGTCTAGACTACGAGCAGTACTTC
TRBD1,few,TRBV29-1,TRBJ2-2,CSVEETGGDSTGELFF,TGCAGCGTTGAAGAGACAGGGGGCGACAGCACCGGGGAGCTGTTTTTT
TRBD2,.,TRBV10-3,TRBJ2-7,CAISISGSDEQYF,TGTGCCATCAGCATTAGCGGGAGCGACGAGCAGTACTTC
TRBD2,.,TRBV30,TRBJ2-3,CAWSKSGRDSDTQYF,TGTGCCTGGAGTAAGAGCGGGAGGGACTCAGATACGCAGTATTTT
.,many,TRBV12-3/TRBV12-4,TRBJ2-1,CASSLLPRKGNEQFF,TGTGCCAGCAGTTTATTACCCAGGAAGGGCAATGAGCAGTTCTTC
TRBD1,few,TRBV6-2/TRBV6-3,TRBJ1-2,CASIDQGARYGYTF,TGTGCCAGCATTGATCAGGGGGCGCGCTATGGCTACACCTTC
.,.,TRBV10-3,TRBJ2-5,CAISESRAGQETQYF,TGTGCCATCAGTGAGTCGAGGGCAGGACAAGAGACCCAGTACTTC
.,few,TRBV7-2,TRBJ1-2,CASSRGAESNYGYTF,TGTGCCAGCAGCCGGGGGGCAGAATCTAACTATGGCTACACCTTC
.,many,TRBV2,TRBJ2-5,CASNGLGGRTQYF,TGTGCCAGCAATGGCCTAGGAGGGCGAACCCAGTACTTC
TRBD2,.,TRBV20-1,TRBJ2-7,CSAFSGLAELYEQYF,TGCAGTGCTTTCTCGGGACTAGCGGAGCTCTACGAGCAGTACTTC
.,.,TRBV6-6,TRBJ2-7,CASSPQVGDEQYF,TGTGCCAGCAGCCCGCAGGTGGGGGACGAGCAGTACTTC
.,few,TRBV29-1,TRBJ1-3,CSVEGVYGNTIYF,TGCAGCGTTGAAGGGGTTTACGGAAATACCATATATTTT
.,many,TRBV29-1,TRBJ2-1,CSVPRTLNEQFF,TGCAGCGTTCCTAGGACTCTCAATGAGCAGTTCTTC
TRBD1,few,TRBV15,TRBJ2-1,CATSTRGRLGYNEQFF,TGTGCCACCAGCACGAGGGGGCGCTTAGGCTACAATGAGCAGTTCTTC
.,many,TRBV12-3/TRBV12-4,TRBJ1-2,CASSLMGYGYTF,TGTGCCAGCAGTTTAATGGGCTATGGCTACACCTTC
.,.,TRBV18,TRBJ1-1,CASSPQKSSEAFF,TGTGCCAGCTCACCACAAAAATCCTCTGAAGCTTTCTTT
TRBD1,.,TRBV7-2,TRBJ2-7,CASSSAQGSLEYF,TGTGCCAGCAGCTCGGCACAGGGGAGTCTTGAGTACTTC
TRBD1,.,TRBV5-1,TRBJ2-2,CASSFGDRSTGELFF,TGCGCCAGCAGCTTCGGGGACAGAAGCACCGGGGAGCTGTTTTTT
TRBD2,.,TRBV20-1,TRBJ2-1,CSAREAGGPGSEQFF,TGCAGTGCTAGAGAAGCGGGAGGGCCTGGATCTGAGCAGTTCTTC
.,.,TRBV10-3,TRBJ2-3,CAISDQKSGTDTQYF,TGTGCCATCAGTGATCAAAAATCGGGCACAGATACGCAGTATTTT
.,few,TRBV5-1,TRBJ2-2,CASSHQGVGELFF,TGCGCCAGCAGCCATCAAGGCGTCGGGGAGCTGTTTTTT
TRBD1,.,TRBV29-1,TRBJ1-2,CSVGQGAEGGYTF,TGCAGCGTGGGACAGGGGGCGGAGGGGGGCTACACCTTC
TRBD1,.,TRBV20-1,TRBJ1-5,CSAGDRGLGQPQHF,TGCAGTGCTGGGGACAGGGGGCTGGGGCAGCCCCAGCATTTT
.,few,TRBV14,TRBJ2-7,CASSQDWPAGRRYEQYF,TGTGCCAGCAGCCAAGATTGGCCGGCGGGAAGGAGGTACGAGCAGTACTTC
TRBD1,.,TRBV20-1,TRBJ1-2,CSARIRGRDYGYTF,TGCAGTGCTAGAATCAGGGGGCGCGACTATGGCTACACCTTC
TRBD2,many,TRBV20-1,TRBJ2-3,CSGGSGSKVDTQYF,TGCAGTGGAGGTAGCGGGAGTAAGGTAGATACGCAGTATTTT
.,.,TRBV29-1,TRBJ2-1,CIGQRDYNEQFF,TGCATCGGACAGCGGGACTACAATGAGCAGTTCTTC
.,.,TRBV5-1,TRBJ2-4,CASSPTIAKNIQYF,TGCGCCAGCAGCCCGACTATAGCCAAAAACATTCAGTACTTC
.,.,TRBV20-1,TRBJ1-5,CSARGGGVGNQPQHF,TGCAGTGCTAGAGGGGGGGGGGTTGGCAATCAGCCCCAGCATTTT
.,few,TRBV12-3/TRBV12-4,TRBJ2-1,CASSPVNTNEQFF,TGTGCCAGCAGTCCGGTGAATACTAATGAGCAGTTCTTC
.,many,TRBV6-5,TRBJ2-7,CASSYSPSGIVGYEQYF,TGTGCCAGCAGTTACTCACCCTCAGGGATAGTGGGCTACGAGCAGTACTTC
.,.,TRBV28,TRBJ2-3,CASSLYRGLVDTQYF,TGTGCCAGCAGTTTATACCGCGGGTTGGTAGATACGCAGTATTTT
.,.,TRBV20-1,TRBJ2-3,CSAGIVTDTQYF,TGCAGTGCCGGGATAGTCACAGATACGCAGTATTTT
TRBD2,.,TRBV11-2,TRBJ2-1,CASSLEGTPGRGNEQFF,TGTGCCAGCAGCTTAGAGGGGACCCCGGGGAGGGGCAATGAGCAGTTCTTC
.,many,TRBV14,TRBJ2-5,CASSHAGLIKETQYF,TGTGCCAGCAGCCACGCCGGACTAATTAAAGAGACCCAGTACTTC
TRBD2,many,TRBV20-1,TRBJ2-3,CSARASGKSDTQYF,TGCAGTGCTAGGGCTAGCGGGAAATCAGATACGCAGTATTTT